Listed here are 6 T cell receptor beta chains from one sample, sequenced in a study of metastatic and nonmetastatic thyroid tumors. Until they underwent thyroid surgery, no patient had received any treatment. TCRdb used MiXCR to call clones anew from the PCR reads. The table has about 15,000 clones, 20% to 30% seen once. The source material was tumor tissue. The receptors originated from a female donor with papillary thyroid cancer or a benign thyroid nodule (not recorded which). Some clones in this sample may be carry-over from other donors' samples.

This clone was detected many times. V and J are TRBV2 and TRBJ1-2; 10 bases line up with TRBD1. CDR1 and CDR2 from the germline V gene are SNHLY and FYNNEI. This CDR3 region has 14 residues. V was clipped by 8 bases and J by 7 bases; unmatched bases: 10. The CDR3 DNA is TGTGCCAGCTGGCTCCCGGGACAGGGGTCTGGCTACACCTTC. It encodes CASWLPGQGSGYTF.

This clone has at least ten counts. DNA for the CDR3: TGTGCCAGCAGCTTGATGGACCTAACCGGGGAGCTGTTTTTT. It translates to CASSLMDLTGELFF. The rearrangement uses TRBV7-8 and TRBJ2-2, with unresolved D. The CDR3 totals 14 residues. V dropped 3 bases and J dropped 5 bases, with 10 bases sitting between them. Germline-derived CDR1 and CDR2 are SGHVS and FQNEAQ. Using reference TRBV7-8 and TRBJ2-2 for the parts outside the CDR3, the full variable domain is GAGVSQSPRYKVAKRGQDVALRCDPISGHVSLFWYQQALGQGPEFLTYFQNEAQLDKSGLPSDRFFAERPEGSVSTLKIQRTQQEDSAVYLCASSLMDLTGELFFGEGSRLTVL.

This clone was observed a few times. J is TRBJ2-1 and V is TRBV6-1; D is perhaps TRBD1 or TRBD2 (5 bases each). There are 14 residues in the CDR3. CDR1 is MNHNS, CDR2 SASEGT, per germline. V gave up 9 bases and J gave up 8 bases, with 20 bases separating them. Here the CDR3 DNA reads TGTGCCAGTACCCCCCCAGGCTTGGGGGATGAGCAGTTCTTC. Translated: CASTPPGLGDEQFF.

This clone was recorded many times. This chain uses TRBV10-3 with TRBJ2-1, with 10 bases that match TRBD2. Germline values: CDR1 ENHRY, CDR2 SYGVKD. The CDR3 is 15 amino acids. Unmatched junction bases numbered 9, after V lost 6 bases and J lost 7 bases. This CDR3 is CAISLGASGRNEQFF. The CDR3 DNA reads TGTGCCATCAGCCTCGGAGCTAGCGGGAGAAATGAGCAGTTCTTC.

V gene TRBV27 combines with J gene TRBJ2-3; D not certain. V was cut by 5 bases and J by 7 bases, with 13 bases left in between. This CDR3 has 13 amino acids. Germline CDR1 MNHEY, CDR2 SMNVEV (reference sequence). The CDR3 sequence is CASSQTPQNTQYF. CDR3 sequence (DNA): TGTGCCAGCAGTCAAACTCCACAGAATACGCAGTATTTT.

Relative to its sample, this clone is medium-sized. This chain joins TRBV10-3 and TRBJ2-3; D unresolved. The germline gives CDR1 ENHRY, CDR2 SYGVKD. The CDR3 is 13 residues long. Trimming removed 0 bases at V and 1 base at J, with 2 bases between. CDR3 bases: TGTGCCATCAGTGAGTCCGGCACAGATACGCAGTATTTT. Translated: CAISESGTDTQYF.